These 20 T cell receptor beta chains originate from one sample sequenced in a study of regulatory T cells in long-lasting Graves disease. Through Arm-PCR of CDR3 regions and iRepertoire HTBI primers, TCR beta libraries were built. MiXCR, applied by TCRdb to the multiplex PCR reads, yields one record per CDR3 protein. The table records 350,000 to 450,000 distinct CDR3 sequences, around 20% of them present only once. The time point was: persistent/refractory GD, antithyroid drugs over 5 years with positive TRAb. PBMC RNA was the source of the TCR library. The source was peripheral blood mononuclear cells (PBMCs), collected when the disease was refractory, from a patient treated with antithyroid drugs. These receptors all come from a female donor with Graves disease.

The rearrangement uses TRBV7-9 and TRBJ2-5, with TRBD1 matching 7 bases. The CDR3 covers 16 residues. Germline V CDR1 and CDR2: SEHNR, FQNEAQ (reference sequence). With 1 base clipped from V and 1 base from J, the junction kept 6 bases outside the gene matches. CDR3 amino acids: CASSLDFRDSQETQYF. The CDR3 DNA follows: TGTGCCAGCAGCTTAGATTTCCGGGACAGCCAAGAGACCCAGTACTTC.

This clonotype came up many times. CDR3 DNA: TGTGCCAGCAGTTTAGACCAGGGTCAGAGGAAACTGTTTTTT. Translation: CASSLDQGQRKLFF. The chain links TRBV28 to TRBJ1-4; the D gene is possibly TRBD1 (5 bases). CDR3 size: 14 residues. Per germline, CDR1 MDHEN and CDR2 SYDVKM. Trimming took 2 bases from V and 11 from J, leaving 15 bases between them.

The chain combines TRBV6-1 with TRBJ2-1; D tentatively fits TRBD1 or TRBD2 (5 bases each). The germline CDR1 and CDR2 sequences are MNHNS and SASEGT. CDR3 length: 15 amino acids. V was clipped by 6 bases and J by 0 bases, with 12 bases between them. The CDR3 DNA sequence: TGTGCCAGCAGACCGTCAGGGAGCTCCTACAATGAGCAGTTCTTC. This codes for CASRPSGSSYNEQFF.

At least ten counts were recorded for this clonotype. J is TRBJ2-7 and V is TRBV3-1; 8 nucleotides match TRBD2. Germline V gene data show CDR1 as LGHDT and CDR2 as YNNKEL (reference sequence). This CDR3 comprises 15 residues. Trimming at V came to 4 bases and at J to 7 bases, leaving 12 bases not matched to a gene. The CDR3 sequence: CASSRPTSGAREQYF. CDR3 nucleotides: TGTGCCAGCAGCCGCCCTACTAGCGGCGCGCGGGAGCAGTACTTC.

CDR3 bases: TGTGCCAGCAGCCGGGGGACTAGCGGGAGACAGTTTGGAGAAGAGACCCAGTACTTC. It is translated as CASSRGTSGRQFGEETQYF. This chain connects TRBV7-8 to TRBJ2-5; TRBD2 agrees at 14 bases. With V trimmed by 5 bases and J by 3 bases, 14 bases remained unmatched. The CDR3 runs 19 residues. The V gene's germline CDR1 is SGHVS and CDR2 FQNEAQ.

This clonotype was found many times. The CDR3 sequence: CASSLGTNEKLFF. The CDR3 nucleotides read TGTGCCAGCAGTTTGGGAACTAATGAAAAACTGTTTTTT. V is TRBV12-3 or TRBV12-4 and J is TRBJ1-4, with D uncertain. V was clipped by 3 bases and J by 1 base, with 3 bases between them. The CDR3 spans 13 residues.

With regard to this clonotype: A much bigger clone sits one base away, suggesting this may be a read error. The rearrangement joins TRBV15 to TRBJ2-7; 9 bases align to TRBD1. From germline, CDR1 is LNHNV and CDR2 YYDKDF (reference sequence). CDR3 length: 15 amino acids. CDR3 in amino acids: CASSEGTGSIYEQHF. Written as DNA, the CDR3 is TGTGCCAGCAGTGAAGGGACAGGGAGCATATACGAGCAGCACTTC.

This clonotype was recorded many times. The chain has TRBV6-1 and TRBJ1-5; D not resolved. The CDR3 is 16 residues long. Germline CDR1 MNHNS, CDR2 SASEGT. Trimming cost V 0 bases and J 5 bases, with 14 bases left between them. The CDR3 spells CASSEARDGLDQPQHF. For the CDR3, the DNA is TGTGCCAGCAGTGAAGCGCGAGACGGACTCGATCAGCCCCAGCATTTT.

The genes are TRBV5-5 and TRBJ2-7; TRBD2 is a possible D gene (5 bases). Trimming shortened V by 4 bases and J by 4 bases, and 15 bases separated the two germline ends. The CDR3 length is 14 residues. From germline, CDR1 is SGHKS and CDR2 YYEKEE (reference sequence). Written as DNA, the CDR3 is TGTGCCAGCAGCATGATACTAAGAGGGTACGAGCAGTACTTC. The encoded protein is CASSMILRGYEQYF.

The chain carries TRBV20-1 and TRBJ2-3, with D possibly being TRBD2 (6 bases). Trimming shortened V by 5 bases and J by 3 bases, and 15 bases separated the two germline ends. Germline V gives CDR1 DFQATT, CDR2 SNEGSKA (reference sequence). CDR3 length equals 14 residues. The CDR3 DNA reads TGCAGTGCTGCCGGCCGGAGGGGAACAGATACGCAGTATTTT. Its protein product is CSAAGRRGTDTQYF.

This clonotype was seen a handful of times. V gene TRBV28 combines with J gene TRBJ2-3, with no clear D. The CDR3 length is 14 residues. Between the trimmed V and J ends, which lost 3 bases and 0 bases, there was a span of 7 bases. Germline V gene sequence: CDR1 MDHEN, CDR2 SYDVKM. This CDR3 reads CASSFGPSTDTQYF. The CDR3 DNA reads as TGTGCCAGCAGTTTTGGACCTAGCACAGATACGCAGTATTTT.

This clonotype was counted between two and nine times. This chain connects TRBV9 to TRBJ2-1, with 9 nucleotides matching TRBD2. V was clipped by 1 base and J by 8 bases; unmatched bases: 7. This CDR3 is 15 amino acids long. Germline CDR1 is SGDLS and CDR2 is YYNGEE. The CDR3 DNA is TGTGCCAGCAGCGTAATTAGCGGGAGTACTCATGAGCAGTTCTTC. Translating gives CASSVISGSTHEQFF.

In its sample, this clonotype was seen a few times. The chain carries TRBV27 and TRBJ2-7; 9 bases agree with TRBD2. The V gene's germline CDR1 is MNHEY and CDR2 SMNVEV (reference sequence). The junction had 10 bases not matched to a gene; V was cut back by 4 bases and J by 6 bases. CDR3 length: 15 amino acids. The CDR3 here is CASSSLSGSWGEQYF. CDR3 coding DNA: TGTGCCAGCAGTTCTCTTAGCGGGAGCTGGGGCGAGCAGTACTTC.

This clonotype came up many times. The V gene is TRBV25-1, the J gene TRBJ2-7, with D perhaps matching TRBD1 (5 bases). The V end lost 3 bases, the J end lost 7 bases, and 13 bases lay between the germline ends. Germline lookup yields CDR1 MGHDK and CDR2 SYGVNS. The CDR3 has 13 residues. CDR3 sequence reads: CASSDLSPGEQYF. The CDR3 DNA follows: TGTGCCAGCAGTGATCTGAGCCCAGGGGAGCAGTACTTC.

As concerns this clonotype: This CDR3 fails to terminate in the conserved phenylalanine or tryptophan, so it likely reflects a read error. It is unclear where the CDR3 begins or ends on the DNA, so no DNA is shown, and the CDR3 is as TCRdb lists it. The rearrangement links TRBV6-2 or TRBV6-3 to TRBJ2-1; TRBD2 was called by the table and not checked on the DNA. The CDR3 totals 8 residues, both ends included. Germline values: CDR1 MNHEY, CDR2 SVGEGT. CDR3 amino acids: CASSYLAT.

This clonotype showed up many times. The V gene is TRBV28, the J gene TRBJ1-6; D remains unclear. This CDR3 contains 10 residues. The germline V gene encodes CDR1 MDHEN and CDR2 SYDVKM. Trimming cost V 6 bases and J 10 bases, with 4 bases left between them. Here the CDR3 reads CASSGSPLHF. CDR3 DNA: TGTGCCAGCAGCGGCTCACCCCTCCACTTT.

This chain joins TRBV9 and TRBJ2-2; possible D gene TRBD2, 5 bases. The CDR3 extends over 16 amino acids. CDR1 is SGDLS and CDR2 is YYNGEE in the germline V gene. V lost 0 bases and J 2 bases, leaving 11 bases between the germline ends. The CDR3 region has the DNA TGTGCCAGCAGCGTAGGGCCAGGAGGAAACACCGGGGAGCTGTTTTTT. Translating gives CASSVGPGGNTGELFF.

V gene TRBV6-9 combines with J gene TRBJ2-2; D is undetermined. Germline CDR1 is MNHGY and CDR2 is SVAAGI. V gave up 4 bases and J gave up 4 bases, with 16 bases separating them. The CDR3 has 16 amino acids. The CDR3 DNA follows: TGTGCCAGCAGTTCCCCCGACGAAGAGGTCACCGGGGAGCTGTTTTTT. It is translated as CASSSPDEEVTGELFF.

This clonotype was counted between two and nine times. The chain uses TRBV20-1 and TRBJ2-5, with 11 bases matching TRBD2. Germline lookup yields CDR1 DFQATT and CDR2 SNEGSKA (reference sequence). After removal of 0 bases from V and 6 bases from J, the junction contained 9 bases not matched to a gene. CDR3 size: 16 residues. CDR3 in amino acids: CSAREWETSGRKTQYF. CDR3 nucleotide sequence: TGCAGTGCTAGAGAGTGGGAAACTAGCGGGAGAAAGACCCAGTACTTC.

The rearrangement links TRBV9 to TRBJ1-4, with 7 bases aligning to TRBD1. This CDR3 region has 15 residues. The trim removed 0 bases at V and 7 bases at J, leaving 6 bases unmatched. Looked up from germline, CDR1 is SGDLS and CDR2 is YYNGEE. The CDR3 region has the DNA TGTGCCAGCAGCGTAGAGAGGGGGCGTAGTGAAAAACTGTTTTTT. This sequence encodes CASSVERGRSEKLFF.